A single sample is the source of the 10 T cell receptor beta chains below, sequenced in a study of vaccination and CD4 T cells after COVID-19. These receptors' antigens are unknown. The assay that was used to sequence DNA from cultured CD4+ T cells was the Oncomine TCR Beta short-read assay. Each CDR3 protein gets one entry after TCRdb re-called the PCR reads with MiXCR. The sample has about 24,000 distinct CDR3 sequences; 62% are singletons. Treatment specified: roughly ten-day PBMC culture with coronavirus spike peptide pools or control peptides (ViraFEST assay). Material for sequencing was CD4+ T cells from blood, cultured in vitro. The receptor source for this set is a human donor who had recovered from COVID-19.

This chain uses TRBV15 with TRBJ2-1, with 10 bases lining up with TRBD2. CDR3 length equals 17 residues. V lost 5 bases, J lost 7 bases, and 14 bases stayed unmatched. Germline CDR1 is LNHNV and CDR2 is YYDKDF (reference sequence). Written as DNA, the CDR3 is TGTGCCACCAGCCCAATAAGGCCTAGCGGGAGTGGGAATGAGCAGTTCTTC. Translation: CATSPIRPSGSGNEQFF.

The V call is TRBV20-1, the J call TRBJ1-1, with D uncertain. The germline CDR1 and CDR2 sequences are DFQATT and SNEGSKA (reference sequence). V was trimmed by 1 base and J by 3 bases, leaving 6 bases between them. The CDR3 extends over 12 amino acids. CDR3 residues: CSARAAHTEAFF. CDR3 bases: TGCAGTGCTAGAGCGGCTCACACTGAAGCTTTCTTT.

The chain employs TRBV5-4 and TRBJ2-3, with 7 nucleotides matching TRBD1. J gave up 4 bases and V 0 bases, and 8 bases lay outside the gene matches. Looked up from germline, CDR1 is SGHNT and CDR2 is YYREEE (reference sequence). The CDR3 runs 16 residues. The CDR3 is CASSLATGVGADTQYF. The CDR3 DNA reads TGTGCCAGCAGCTTGGCCACAGGGGTCGGGGCAGATACGCAGTATTTT. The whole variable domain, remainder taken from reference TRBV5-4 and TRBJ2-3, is ETGVTQSPTHLIKTRGQQVTLRCSSQSGHNTVSWYQQALGQGPQFIFQYYREEENGRGNFPPRFSGLQFPNYSSELNVNALELDDSALYLCASSLATGVGADTQYFGPGTRLTVL.

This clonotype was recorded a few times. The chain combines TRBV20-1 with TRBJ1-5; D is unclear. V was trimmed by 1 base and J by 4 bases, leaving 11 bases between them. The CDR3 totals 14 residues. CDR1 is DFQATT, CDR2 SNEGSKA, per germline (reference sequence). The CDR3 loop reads CSARAGRWNQPQHF. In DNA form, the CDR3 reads TGCAGTGCTAGAGCCGGGAGGTGGAATCAGCCCCAGCATTTT.

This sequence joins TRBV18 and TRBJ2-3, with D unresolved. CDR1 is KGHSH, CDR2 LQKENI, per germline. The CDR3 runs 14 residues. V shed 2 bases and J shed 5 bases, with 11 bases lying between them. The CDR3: CASSPSRQGDTQYF. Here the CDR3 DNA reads TGTGCCAGCTCACCATCGCGTCAAGGAGATACGCAGTATTTT.

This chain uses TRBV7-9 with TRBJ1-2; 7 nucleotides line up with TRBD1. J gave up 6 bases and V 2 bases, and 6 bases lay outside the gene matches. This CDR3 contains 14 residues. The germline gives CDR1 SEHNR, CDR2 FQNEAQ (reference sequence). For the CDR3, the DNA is TGTGCCAGCAGCTTAACACAGGGGAGTCATGGCTACACCTTC. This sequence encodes CASSLTQGSHGYTF. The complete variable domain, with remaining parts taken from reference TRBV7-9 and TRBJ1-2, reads DTGVSQNPRHKITKRGQNVTFRCDPISEHNRLYWYRQTLGQGPEFLTYFQNEAQLEKSRLLSDRFSAERPKGSFSTLEIQRTEQGDSAMYLCASSLTQGSHGYTFGSGTRLTVV.

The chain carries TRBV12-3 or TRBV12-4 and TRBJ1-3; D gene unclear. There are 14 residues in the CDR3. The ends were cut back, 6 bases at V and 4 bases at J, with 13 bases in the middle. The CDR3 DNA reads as TGTGCCAGCAGCCCCCAACGGACCGGAAACACCATATATTTT. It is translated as CASSPQRTGNTIYF.

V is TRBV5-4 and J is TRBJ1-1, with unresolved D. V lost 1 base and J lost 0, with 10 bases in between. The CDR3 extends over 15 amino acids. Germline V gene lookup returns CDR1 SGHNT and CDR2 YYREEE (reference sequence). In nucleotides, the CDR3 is TGTGCCAGCAGCTTGTTAACCATGGTGAACACTGAAGCTTTCTTT. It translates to CASSLLTMVNTEAFF.

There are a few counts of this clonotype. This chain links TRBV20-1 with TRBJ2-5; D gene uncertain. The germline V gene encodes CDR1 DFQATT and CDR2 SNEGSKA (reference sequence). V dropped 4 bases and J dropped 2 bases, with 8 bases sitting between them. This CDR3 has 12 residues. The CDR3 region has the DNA TGCAGTGCTATTAAGCTACAAGAGACCCAGTACTTC. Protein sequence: CSAIKLQETQYF.

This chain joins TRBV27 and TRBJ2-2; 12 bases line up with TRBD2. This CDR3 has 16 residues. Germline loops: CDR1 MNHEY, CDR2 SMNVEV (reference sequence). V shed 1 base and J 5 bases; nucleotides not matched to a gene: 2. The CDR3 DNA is TGTGCCAGCAGTTTATACCTAGCGGGAGGGACCGGGGAGCTGTTTTTT. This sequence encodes CASSLYLAGGTGELFF.